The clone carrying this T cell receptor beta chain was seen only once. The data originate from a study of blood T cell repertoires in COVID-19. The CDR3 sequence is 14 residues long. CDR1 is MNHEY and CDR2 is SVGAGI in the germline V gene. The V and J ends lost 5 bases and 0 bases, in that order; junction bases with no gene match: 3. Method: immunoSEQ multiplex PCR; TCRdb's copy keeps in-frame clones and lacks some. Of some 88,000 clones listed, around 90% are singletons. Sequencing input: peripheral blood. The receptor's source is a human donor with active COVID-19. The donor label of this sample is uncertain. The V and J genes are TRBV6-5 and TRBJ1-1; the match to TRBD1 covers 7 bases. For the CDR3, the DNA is TGTGCCAGCAGTATGACAGGGTTGAACACTGAAGCTTTCTTT. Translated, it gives CASSMTGLNTEAFF.